This T cell receptor (beta chain) originates from a study of T-cell reconstitution after alpha-beta-depleted transplantation in children. V shed 3 bases and J 4 bases; nucleotides not matched to a gene: 3. Germline V CDR1 and CDR2: LNHNV, YYDKDF (reference sequence). This CDR3 is 14 amino acids long. Unique molecular identifiers were incorporated during preparation of the TCRbeta library. TCRdb processed the PCR reads anew with MiXCR; each CDR3 protein has one entry. The sample lists approximately 400,000 distinct CDR3 sequences, approximately 10% occurring once. Here the sequenced sample was PBMCs from the stem cell graft donor, taken from the stem cell graft. The receptor's source is a human donor who donated a stem cell graft to a child with acute myeloid leukemia. The chain combines TRBV15 with TRBJ1-5; 7 nucleotides align to TRBD1. CDR3 DNA: TGTGCCACCAGCAGGAAACAGGGGAATCAGCCCCAGCATTTT. It encodes CATSRKQGNQPQHF. The entire variable domain, with the rest obtained from reference TRBV15 and TRBJ1-5, is as follows: DAMVIQNPRYQVTQFGKPVTLSCSQTLNHNVMYWYQQKSSQAPKLLFHYYDKDFNNEADTPDNFQSRRPNTSFCFLDIRSPGLGDTAMYLCATSRKQGNQPQHFGDGTRLSIL.